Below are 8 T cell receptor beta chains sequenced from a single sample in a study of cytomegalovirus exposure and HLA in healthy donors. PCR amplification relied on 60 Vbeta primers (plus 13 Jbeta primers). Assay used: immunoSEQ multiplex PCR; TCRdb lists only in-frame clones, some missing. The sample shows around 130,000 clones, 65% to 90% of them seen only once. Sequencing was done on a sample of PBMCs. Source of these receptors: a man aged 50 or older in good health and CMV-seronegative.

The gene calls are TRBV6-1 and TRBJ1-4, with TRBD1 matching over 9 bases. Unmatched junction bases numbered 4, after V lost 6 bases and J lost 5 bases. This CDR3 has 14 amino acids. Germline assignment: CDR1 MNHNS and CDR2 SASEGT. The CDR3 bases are TGTGCCAGCAGACGACAGGGGGGAAATGAAAAACTGTTTTTT. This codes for CASRRQGGNEKLFF.

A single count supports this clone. The CDR3 region is CASRGGRNIQYF. In DNA form, the CDR3 reads TGTGCCAGCCGGGGGGGCAGGAACATTCAGTACTTC. V usage is TRBV2 and J usage is TRBJ2-4, with TRBD2 matching 8 bases. Germline V gene sequence: CDR1 SNHLY, CDR2 FYNNEI. V lost 8 bases, J lost 7 bases, and 4 bases stayed unmatched. The CDR3 length is 12 residues.

CDR3 in DNA: TGTGCCAGTAGTACTGGACAGAACACTGAAGCTTTCTTT. As protein: CASSTGQNTEAFF. The V gene is TRBV19, the J gene TRBJ1-1, with D possibly TRBD1 on 5 matching bases. Germline lookup yields CDR1 LNHDA and CDR2 SQIVND (reference sequence). The CDR3 sequence is 13 residues long. With 4 bases removed from V and 1 base from J, the gap between germline ends came to 7 bases.

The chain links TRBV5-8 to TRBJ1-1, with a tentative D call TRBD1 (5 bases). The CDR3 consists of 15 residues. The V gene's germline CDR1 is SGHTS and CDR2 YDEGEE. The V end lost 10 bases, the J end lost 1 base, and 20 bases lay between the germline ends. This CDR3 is CAVKRPGLGNTEAFF. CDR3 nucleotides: TGTGCCGTCAAGAGGCCAGGGCTTGGGAACACTGAAGCTTTCTTT.

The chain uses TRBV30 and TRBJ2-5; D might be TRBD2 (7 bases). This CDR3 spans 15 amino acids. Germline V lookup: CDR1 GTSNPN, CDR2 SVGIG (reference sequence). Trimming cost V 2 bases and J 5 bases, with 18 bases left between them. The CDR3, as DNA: TGTGCCTGGAGTACTGGGGGGGGCTCGGGGGAGACCCAGTACTTC. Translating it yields CAWSTGGGSGETQYF.

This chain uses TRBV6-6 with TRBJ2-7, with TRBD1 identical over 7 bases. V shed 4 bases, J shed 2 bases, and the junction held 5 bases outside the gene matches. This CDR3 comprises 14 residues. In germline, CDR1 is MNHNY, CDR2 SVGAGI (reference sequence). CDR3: CASSFPGQTYEQYF. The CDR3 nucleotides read TGTGCCAGCAGTTTCCCGGGACAGACCTACGAGCAGTACTTC.

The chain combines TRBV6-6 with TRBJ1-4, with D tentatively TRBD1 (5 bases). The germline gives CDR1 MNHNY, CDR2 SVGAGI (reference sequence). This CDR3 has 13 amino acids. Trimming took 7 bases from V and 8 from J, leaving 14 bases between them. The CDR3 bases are TGTGCCAGCATGAGGCAGGGATTCGAAAAACTGTTTTTT. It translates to CASMRQGFEKLFF.

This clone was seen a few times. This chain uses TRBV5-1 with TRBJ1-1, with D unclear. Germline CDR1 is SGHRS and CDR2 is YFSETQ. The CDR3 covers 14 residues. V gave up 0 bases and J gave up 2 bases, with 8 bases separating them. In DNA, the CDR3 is TGCGCCAGCAGCTTGGCCAGTACAAACACTGAAGCTTTCTTT. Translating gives CASSLASTNTEAFF.